The clone carrying this T cell receptor (beta chain) was detected ten times or more. The record originates from a study of human T cells and chemical hapten exposure. In TCRdb, the RACE reads were re-called with MiXCR into one record per CDR3 protein. The data contain under 100,000 distinct CDR3 sequences, 11% of them singletons. The germline CDR1 and CDR2 sequences are WNHNN and SYGVQD (reference sequence). The CDR3 consists of 14 residues. V was clipped by 8 bases and J by 6 bases, with 17 bases between them. Documented time point: patch test 3, about 24 weeks after DPC sensitization. Treatment meaning: therapeutic diphenylcyclopropenone sensitization with weekly scalp DPC.

This TCR derives from a woman between 50 and 59 years old with alopecia areata. Some clones in this sample may be carry-over from other donors' samples. The chain links TRBV10-1 to TRBJ1-5, with a tentative D call TRBD1 (5 bases). The input for sequencing was whole blood, taken in connection with sensitization to the hapten diphenylcyclopropenone (DPC). CDR3: CASAIERDVQPQHF. In DNA form, the CDR3 reads TGCGCCAGCGCCATAGAGAGGGACGTTCAGCCCCAGCATTTT.